The clone carrying this TCR beta chain was recorded a few times. What it recognizes is unknown. The data originate from a study of CD8+ T cells in alopecia areata. Study-level results: Uncertainty remains about how baseline CD8+ expansion links to response, with one nonresponder. Scalp and blood samples kept many expanded lesional clones throughout tofacitinib. Between patients, shared TCR sequences were less clear than in mice. This was possibly due in part to HLA diversity in the patient population.

Germline V gives CDR1 MNHEY, CDR2 SMNVEV (reference sequence). V lost 8 bases, J lost 1 base, and 6 bases stayed unmatched. The CDR3 spans 15 residues. Extracted from the samples, RNA was reverse transcribed into cDNA to serve as the sequencing template. The table came from immunoSEQ multiplex PCR; TCRdb's copy has only in-frame clones and leaves some out. Of approximately 180,000 clones listed, 58% are singletons. Treatment: oral pan-JAK inhibitor, 5-10 mg twice daily. The input for sequencing was CD4+ T cells sorted from blood, taken at approximately week 60, from a patient treated with tofacitinib. This sequence was found in a human donor with alopecia areata. The chain uses TRBV27 and TRBJ2-2; TRBD1 agrees at 8 bases. CDR3 protein: CASRRGQENTGELFF. In DNA form, the CDR3 reads TGTGCCAGCCGGAGGGGACAGGAGAACACCGGGGAGCTGTTTTTT.